This T cell receptor (beta chain) was identified during a study of early T cells in non-severe SARS-CoV-2 infection. As for the study in general: It was bulk RNA from unsorted whole blood that was sequenced, and the chains were unpaired. Findings of the study overall: VDJdb-based annotation leaned toward anti-spike CD8 responses and missed private and CD4 specificities.

Researchers tagged individual cDNA molecules with unique molecular identifiers. TCRdb recomputed calls from the 5' RACE reads with MiXCR, one row per CDR3 protein. The data show around 77,000 distinct CDR3 sequences, 5% seen once. This clonotype was seen repeatedly, ten times or more. Its specificity is unknown. The receptor comes from an adult who was a healthcare worker with PCR-confirmed SARS-CoV-2 infection or an uninfected control (not recorded which). The sequencing here drew on whole blood, taken at baseline.

CDR3 nucleotides: TGCGCCAGCAGTGGGTGGAACAGGGGTGGCTACGAGCAGTACTTC. Residues: CASSGWNRGGYEQYF. The V gene is TRBV10-2, the J gene TRBJ2-7; 7 bases agree with TRBD1. This CDR3 has 15 residues. J lost 3 bases, V lost 4 bases, and 9 bases had no gene match. The germline gives CDR1 WSHSY, CDR2 SAAADI.